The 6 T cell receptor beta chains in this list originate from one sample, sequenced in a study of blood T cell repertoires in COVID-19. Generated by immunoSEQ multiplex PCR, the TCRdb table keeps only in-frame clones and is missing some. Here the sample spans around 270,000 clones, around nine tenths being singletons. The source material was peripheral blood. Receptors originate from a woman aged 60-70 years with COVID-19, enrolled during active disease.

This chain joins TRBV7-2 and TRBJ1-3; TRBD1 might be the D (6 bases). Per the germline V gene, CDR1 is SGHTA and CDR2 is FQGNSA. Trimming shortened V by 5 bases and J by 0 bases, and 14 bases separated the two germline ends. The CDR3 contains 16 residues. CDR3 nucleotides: TGTGCCAGCAGCCTAAGGACAGCTCCCTCTGGAAACACCATATATTTT. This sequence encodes CASSLRTAPSGNTIYF.

In DNA form, the CDR3 reads TGTGCCAGCAGCGTGCTAGCGGGAGTAGAGACCCAGTACTTC. Encoded protein: CASSVLAGVETQYF. This sequence joins TRBV9 and TRBJ2-5, with TRBD2 matching over 10 bases. Germline trimming cut 2 bases from V and 4 bases from J; bases unmatched to any gene: 2. Germline assignment: CDR1 SGDLS and CDR2 YYNGEE. The CDR3 runs 14 residues.

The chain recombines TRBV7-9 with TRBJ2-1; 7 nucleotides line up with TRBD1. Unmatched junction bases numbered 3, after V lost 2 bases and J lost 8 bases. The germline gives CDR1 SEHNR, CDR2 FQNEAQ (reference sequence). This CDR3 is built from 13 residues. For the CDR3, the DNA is TGTGCCAGCAGCTTAAGGGGGCGAGATGAGCAGTTCTTC. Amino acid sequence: CASSLRGRDEQFF.

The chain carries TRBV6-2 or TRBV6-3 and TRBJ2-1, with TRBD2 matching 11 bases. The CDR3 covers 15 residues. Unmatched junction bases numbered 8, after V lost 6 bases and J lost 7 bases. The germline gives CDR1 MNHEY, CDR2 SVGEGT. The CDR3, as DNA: TGTGCCAGCAGCTTCCTAGCGGGAGGAGGTAATGAGCAGTTCTTC. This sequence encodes CASSFLAGGGNEQFF.

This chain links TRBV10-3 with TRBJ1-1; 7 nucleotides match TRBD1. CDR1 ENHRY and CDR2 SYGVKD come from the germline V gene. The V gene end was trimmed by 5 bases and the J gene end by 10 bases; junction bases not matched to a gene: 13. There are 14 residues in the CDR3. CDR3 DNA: TGTGCCATCAGTCAGACAGGGATTGTTCACGGAGCTTTCTTT. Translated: CAISQTGIVHGAFF.

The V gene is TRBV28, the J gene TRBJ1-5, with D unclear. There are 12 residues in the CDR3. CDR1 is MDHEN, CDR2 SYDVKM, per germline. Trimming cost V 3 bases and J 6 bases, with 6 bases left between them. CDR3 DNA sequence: TGTGCCAGCAGTTTTTTCAGTCAGCCCCAGCATTTT. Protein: CASSFFSQPQHF.